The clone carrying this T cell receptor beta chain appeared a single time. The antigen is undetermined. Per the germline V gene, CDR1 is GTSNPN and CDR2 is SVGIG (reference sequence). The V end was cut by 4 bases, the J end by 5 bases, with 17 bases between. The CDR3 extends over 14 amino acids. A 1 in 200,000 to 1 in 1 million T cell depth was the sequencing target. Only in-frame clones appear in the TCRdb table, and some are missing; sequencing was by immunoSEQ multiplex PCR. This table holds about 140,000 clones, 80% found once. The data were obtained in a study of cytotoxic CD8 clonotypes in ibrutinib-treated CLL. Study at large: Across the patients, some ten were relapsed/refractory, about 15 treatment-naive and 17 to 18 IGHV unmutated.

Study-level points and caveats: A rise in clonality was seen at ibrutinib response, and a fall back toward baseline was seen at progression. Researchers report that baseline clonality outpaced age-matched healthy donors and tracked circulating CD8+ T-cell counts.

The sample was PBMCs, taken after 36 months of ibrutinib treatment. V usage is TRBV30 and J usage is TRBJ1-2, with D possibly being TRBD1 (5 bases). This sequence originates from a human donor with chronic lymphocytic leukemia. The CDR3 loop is CAWTHGGVRYGYTF. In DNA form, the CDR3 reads TGTGCCTGGACCCACGGAGGGGTTCGGTATGGCTACACCTTC.